Sequencing of this TCR beta chain was carried out in a study of CD8 T cells in ankylosing spondylitis. The study, taken as a whole, reports: Some of these motif variants have turned up before, in reports on reactive arthritis synovial fluid and blood. Typical of ankylosing spondylitis blood, it appeared, was a TCR beta motif of fewer than ten highly homologous variants. Within peripheral blood, clones linked to disease were CD8+ and relatively rare. It was reported that disease-linked clones were significantly enriched in matched ankylosing spondylitis synovial fluid.

With 3 bases clipped from V and 0 bases from J, the junction kept 5 bases outside the gene matches. The CDR3 runs to 15 residues. The V gene's germline CDR1 is DFQATT and CDR2 SNEGSKA (reference sequence). Note on this clonotype: Its antigen remains unidentified.

Scientists made TCR beta libraries using quantitative 5'-RACE with molecular barcodes. MiXCR, run by TCRdb on the 5' RACE reads, gives a single entry per CDR3 protein. The table lists approximately 500,000 distinct CDR3 sequences, roughly 12% of them singletons, with approximately 6.3% in the top ten. This TCR came from a male donor with ankylosing spondylitis. The chain couples TRBV20-1 to TRBJ2-3; 8 bases match TRBD2. Specimen: blood, either unsorted or a sorted T cell fraction (not recorded which). The CDR3 reads CSASFSGTSTDTQYF. CDR3 in DNA: TGCAGTGCTAGCTTTAGCGGGACTAGCACAGATACGCAGTATTTT.